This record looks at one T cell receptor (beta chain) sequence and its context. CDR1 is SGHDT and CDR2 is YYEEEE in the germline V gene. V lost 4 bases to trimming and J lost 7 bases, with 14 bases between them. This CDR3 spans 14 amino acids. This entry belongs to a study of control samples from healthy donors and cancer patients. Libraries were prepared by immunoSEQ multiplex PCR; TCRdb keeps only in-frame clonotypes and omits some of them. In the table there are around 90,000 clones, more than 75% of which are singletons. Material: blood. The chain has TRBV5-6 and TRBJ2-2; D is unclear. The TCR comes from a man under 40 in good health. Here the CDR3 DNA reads TGTGCCAGCAGCCCCGCACTGAGGAGCGGGGAGCTGTTTTTT. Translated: CASSPALRSGELFF.